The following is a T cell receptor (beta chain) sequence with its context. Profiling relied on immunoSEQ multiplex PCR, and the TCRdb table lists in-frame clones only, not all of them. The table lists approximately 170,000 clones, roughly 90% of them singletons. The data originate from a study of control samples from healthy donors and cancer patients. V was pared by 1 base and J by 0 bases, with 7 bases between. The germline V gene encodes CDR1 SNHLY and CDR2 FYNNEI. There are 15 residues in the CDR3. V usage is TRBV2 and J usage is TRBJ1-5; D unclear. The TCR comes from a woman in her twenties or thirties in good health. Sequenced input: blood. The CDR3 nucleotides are TGTGCCAGCAGTGAAGTTCCAAATAGCAATCAGCCCCAGCATTTT. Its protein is CASSEVPNSNQPQHF. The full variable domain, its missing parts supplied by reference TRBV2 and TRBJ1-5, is EPEVTQTPSHQVTQMGQEVILRCVPISNHLYFYWYRQILGQKVEFLVSFYNNEISEKSEIFDDQFSVERPDGSNFTLKIRSTKLEDSAMYFCASSEVPNSNQPQHFGDGTRLSIL.